These 23 T cell receptor beta chains originate from one sample sequenced in a study of PD-L1 blockade in urothelial cancer. Time point defined: pretreatment peripheral blood. Assay used: immunoSEQ multiplex PCR; TCRdb lists only in-frame clones, some missing. In the table there are tens of thousands of clones, approximately 81% of which are singletons. The sequencing here drew on PBMCs, taken around atezolizumab (anti-PD-L1) treatment. These receptors all stem from a man aged 60 to 69 with urothelial cancer.

The V call is TRBV28, the J call TRBJ2-7; D is perhaps TRBD1 (5 bases). V was trimmed by 2 bases and J by 4 bases, leaving 15 bases between them. This CDR3 has 15 residues. The germline gives CDR1 MDHEN, CDR2 SYDVKM. CDR3 amino acids: CASSLGQGVRYEQYF. CDR3 in DNA: TGTGCCAGCAGTTTAGGGCAGGGCGTTAGGTACGAGCAGTACTTC.

The chain recombines TRBV7-3 with TRBJ1-6; D is unresolved. The CDR3 spans 16 residues. Germline V gives CDR1 SGHTA, CDR2 FQGTGA. Trimming left V 5 bases short and J 0 bases short, with 11 bases between. CDR3: CASSAADRSYNSPLHF. CDR3 nucleotides: TGTGCCAGCAGCGCCGCAGATCGCTCCTATAATTCACCCCTCCACTTT.

This clone occurred a few times. The CDR3 loop is CASSSVAAGGTEAFF. CDR3 nucleotides: TGTGCCAGCAGTTCTGTTGCGGCGGGGGGCACTGAAGCTTTCTTT. V usage is TRBV28 and J usage is TRBJ1-1; TRBD1 might be the D (5 bases). Trimming removed 4 bases at V and 4 bases at J, with 16 bases between. This CDR3 has 15 residues. The germline V gene has CDR1 MDHEN and CDR2 SYDVKM.

The V gene is TRBV7-3, the J gene TRBJ2-1, with D possibly TRBD1 on 5 matching bases. The germline CDR1 and CDR2 sequences are SGHTA and FQGTGA. V lost 5 bases, J lost 7 bases, and 15 bases lay in between. CDR3 size: 14 residues. The CDR3 region is CASSLGISGNEQFF. For the CDR3, the DNA is TGTGCCAGCAGCCTTGGTATCTCAGGGAATGAGCAGTTCTTC.

V gene TRBV7-3 combines with J gene TRBJ2-1, with TRBD2 matching 14 bases. With 6 bases clipped from V and 9 bases from J, the junction kept 7 bases outside the gene matches. Germline lookup yields CDR1 SGHTA and CDR2 FQGTGA. CDR3 length equals 15 residues. The CDR3 loop reads CASSSDGLAGGEQFF. The CDR3 bases are TGTGCCAGCAGTTCAGACGGACTAGCGGGAGGTGAGCAGTTCTTC.

The chain joins TRBV11-3 to TRBJ1-4; D not resolved. CDR3 length equals 14 residues. Per germline, CDR1 SGHNT and CDR2 YENEEA. Trimming removed 5 bases from V and 0 bases from J, with 7 bases in between. CDR3 residues: CASSPFATNEKLFF. As DNA, the CDR3 is TGTGCCAGCAGCCCCTTTGCAACTAATGAAAAACTGTTTTTT.

V usage is TRBV5-1 and J usage is TRBJ1-2, with 8 bases fitting TRBD1. CDR3 length equals 15 residues. Germline V gives CDR1 SGHRS, CDR2 YFSETQ. Trimming took 4 bases from V and 0 from J; bases not matched to a gene: 5. The CDR3 DNA follows: TGCGCCAGCAGCGTTGACAGGGGCGCTAACTATGGCTACACCTTC. Encoded protein: CASSVDRGANYGYTF.

This clone appeared once. This sequence joins TRBV5-5 and TRBJ2-7, with 12 positions matching TRBD2. The germline gives CDR1 SGHKS, CDR2 YYEKEE (reference sequence). This CDR3 contains 15 residues. The V segment lost 1 base and the J segment 3 bases; nucleotides outside the gene matches: 2. For the CDR3, the DNA is TGTGCCAGCAGCTTGAGGACTAGCGGGGTCTACGAGCAGTACTTC. Its translation: CASSLRTSGVYEQYF. Filled out from reference TRBV5-5 and TRBJ2-7, the complete variable domain reads DAGVTQSPTHLIKTRGQQVTLRCSPISGHKSVSWYQQVLGQGPQFIFQYYEKEERGRGNFPDRFSARQFPNYSSELNVNALLLGDSALYLCASSLRTSGVYEQYFGPGTRLTVT.

This clone turned up a few times. The V and J genes are TRBV4-3 and TRBJ1-3; D is unresolved. Germline-derived CDR1 and CDR2 are LGHNA and YSLEER. Trimming took off 0 bases at V and 0 bases at J, with 6 bases between the two ends. There are 15 residues in the CDR3. CDR3 loop: CASSQDSRSGNTIYF. CDR3 in DNA: TGCGCCAGCAGCCAAGATTCCCGCTCTGGAAACACCATATATTTT.

This chain joins TRBV9 and TRBJ1-2, with TRBD1 matching over 9 bases. Germline V gene lookup returns CDR1 SGDLS and CDR2 YYNGEE. The CDR3 is 14 residues long. Losses at the gene ends were 4 bases for V and 4 bases for J; bases not matched to a gene: 5. This CDR3 reads CASSPLDRGYGYTF. DNA for the CDR3: TGTGCCAGCAGCCCTTTGGACAGGGGCTATGGCTACACCTTC.

J is TRBJ2-7 and V is TRBV29-1; 11 bases fit TRBD1. Per germline, CDR1 SQVTM and CDR2 ANQGSEA. The CDR3 length is 14 residues. Germline trimming cut 6 bases from V and 3 bases from J; bases unmatched to any gene: 7. The CDR3 here is CSVGGTGGLYEQYF. The CDR3 DNA reads as TGCAGCGTGGGGGGGACAGGGGGACTCTACGAGCAGTACTTC.

This chain uses TRBV5-1 with TRBJ1-2, with 7 nucleotides matching TRBD1. The V gene's germline CDR1 is SGHRS and CDR2 YFSETQ. This CDR3 is 13 amino acids long. The V segment lost 2 bases and the J segment 6 bases; nucleotides outside the gene matches: 4. CDR3 sequence: CASSFTGEDGYTF. The CDR3 nucleotides read TGCGCCAGCAGCTTTACAGGGGAGGATGGCTACACCTTC.

This chain uses TRBV27 with TRBJ2-6; D is unresolved. CDR1 is MNHEY and CDR2 is SMNVEV in the germline V gene (reference sequence). CDR3 length: 14 residues. V lost 3 bases and J 3 bases, leaving 6 bases between the germline ends. In nucleotides, the CDR3 is TGTGCCAGCAGTTTTCTCTATGGGGCCAACGTCCTGACTTTC. It encodes CASSFLYGANVLTF.

The chain has TRBV18 and TRBJ2-2, with TRBD1 matching 12 bases. The V gene's germline CDR1 is KGHSH and CDR2 LQKENI. V gave up 3 bases and J gave up 7 bases; unmatched junction bases: 6. The CDR3 consists of 16 residues. CDR3 sequence reads: CASSPPGQGANGELFF. CDR3 sequence (DNA): TGTGCCAGCTCACCTCCGGGACAGGGGGCAAACGGGGAGCTGTTTTTT.

The CDR3 DNA reads as TGTGCCAGCAGTACGGGACTAGCGGGAATAGATACGCAGTATTTT. Translating gives CASSTGLAGIDTQYF. This chain connects TRBV7-9 to TRBJ2-3; 13 bases fit TRBD2. The germline CDR1 and CDR2 sequences are SEHNR and FQNEAQ (reference sequence). The CDR3 runs to 15 residues. Unmatched junction bases numbered 5, after V lost 6 bases and J lost 5 bases.

This chain joins TRBV6-4 and TRBJ1-1; 9 bases are shared with TRBD1. V lost 6 bases, J lost 10 bases, and 6 bases stayed unmatched. Germline assignment: CDR1 MRHNA and CDR2 SNTAGT. This CDR3 contains 12 residues. The CDR3, as DNA: TGTGCCAGCAGAGAGAACAGGGGGCCAGCTTTCTTT. This sequence encodes CASRENRGPAFF.

V usage is TRBV5-1 and J usage is TRBJ2-7; the match to TRBD2 covers 7 bases. The CDR3 sequence is 15 residues long. The V segment lost 2 bases and the J segment 0 bases; nucleotides outside the gene matches: 5. From germline, CDR1 is SGHRS and CDR2 YFSETQ. The CDR3 bases are TGCGCCAGCAGCTTATCAGCGGGGACCTCCTACGAGCAGTACTTC. This sequence encodes CASSLSAGTSYEQYF.

This chain links TRBV19 with TRBJ2-7; tentatively, D is TRBD1 (5 bases). The CDR3 spans 15 residues. Germline V gives CDR1 LNHDA, CDR2 SQIVND (reference sequence). Between the trimmed V and J ends, which lost 3 bases and 0 bases, there was a span of 12 bases. Here the CDR3 reads CASSMDTMSSYEQYF. DNA of the CDR3: TGTGCCAGTAGTATGGACACGATGAGCTCCTACGAGCAGTACTTC.

The gene calls are TRBV7-6 and TRBJ2-5; 7 bases are shared with TRBD1. The germline CDR1 and CDR2 sequences are SGHVS and FNYEAQ. The CDR3 is made up of 13 amino acids. Germline trimming cut 1 base from V and 5 bases from J; bases unmatched to any gene: 1. CDR3 in amino acids: CASSLVGQETQYF. CDR3 nucleotide sequence: TGTGCCAGCAGCTTAGTGGGACAGGAGACCCAGTACTTC.

This clone was observed a handful of times. V usage is TRBV5-1 and J usage is TRBJ2-1; TRBD2 agrees at 7 bases. Germline lookup yields CDR1 SGHRS and CDR2 YFSETQ. This CDR3 contains 15 residues. Trimming removed 1 base from V and 0 bases from J; junction bases left unmatched: 1. CDR3 amino acids: CASSLTSASYNEQFF. In DNA, the CDR3 is TGCGCCAGCAGCTTGACTAGCGCCTCCTACAATGAGCAGTTCTTC.

The chain joins TRBV28 to TRBJ2-6, with unresolved D. This CDR3 spans 16 amino acids. Germline V CDR1 and CDR2: MDHEN, SYDVKM. Trimming cost V 6 bases and J 1 base, with 13 bases left between them. The CDR3 sequence: CASSGRLPSGANVLTF. The CDR3 DNA follows: TGTGCCAGCAGCGGTCGCCTTCCTTCTGGGGCCAACGTCCTGACTTTC.

The gene calls are TRBV6-1 and TRBJ1-2; D gene unclear. The V end lost 7 bases, the J end lost 2 bases, and 14 bases lay between the germline ends. The CDR3 consists of 14 residues. Germline CDR1 and CDR2: MNHNS and SASEGT. Here the CDR3 reads CASNSRPGNYGYTF. In nucleotides, the CDR3 is TGTGCCAGCAATTCCCGTCCGGGGAACTATGGCTACACCTTC.

The chain recombines TRBV7-3 with TRBJ1-2; no reliable D call. The V gene's germline CDR1 is SGHTA and CDR2 FQGTGA. This CDR3 has 15 residues. V shed 2 bases and J shed 0 bases, with 10 bases lying between them. CDR3 region: CASSLGRSSNYGYTF. In nucleotides, the CDR3 is TGTGCCAGCAGCTTAGGAAGGAGCTCTAACTATGGCTACACCTTC.